A selection of T cell receptor beta chains follows, all from one sample in a study of T cell responses to AZD1222 COVID-19 vaccine. Only in-frame clones appear in the TCRdb table, and some are missing; sequencing was by immunoSEQ multiplex PCR. Of some 150,000 clones in the sample, about 85% were seen once. Sequencing used peripheral blood, obtained on day 0 of AZD1222 vaccination. Source of these receptors: an adult in good health. Each CDR3 is given with its conserved first and last residue. The D gene is left open where the match is weak. Clone size is given for some rows only: seen once, a few or many times, or a class if the clone is expanded.

>TRBJ1-2|TRBV4-1|NA|NA
CASSQDGPVGYGYTF
TGCGCCAGCAGCCAAGACGGGCCCGTGGGCTATGGCTACACCTTC
>TRBJ2-1|TRBV4-1|NA|NA
CASSQDPGVDEQFF
TGCGCCAGCAGCCAAGATCCTGGGGTGGATGAGCAGTTCTTC
>TRBJ1-5|TRBV19|NA|NA
CASTAGSGSNQPQHF
TGTGCCAGTACAGCAGGGTCCGGGAGCAATCAGCCCCAGCATTTT
>TRBJ1-5|TRBV7-9|NA|TRBD1
CASSLPQGQPQHF
TGTGCCAGCAGCTTGCCACAGGGGCAGCCCCAGCATTTT
>TRBJ1-5|TRBV6-6|NA|NA
CASSTSDSANQPQHF
NA
>TRBJ1-4|TRBV12-3/TRBV12-4|NA|NA
CASSFGPNEKLFF
TGTGCCAGCAGTTTTGGGCCAAATGAAAAACTGTTTTTT
>TRBJ2-1|TRBV4-1|NA|TRBD1
CASSQEVQGDEQFF
TGCGCCAGCAGCCAAGAGGTTCAGGGGGATGAGCAGTTCTTC
>TRBJ1-5|TRBV10-2|NA|NA
CASSEGSSNNQPQHF
TGCGCCAGCAGTGAGGGGTCGAGTAACAATCAGCCCCAGCATTTT
>TRBJ1-1|TRBV2|few|NA
CASSGEVNTEAFF
TGTGCCAGCAGTGGCGAGGTGAACACTGAAGCTTTCTTT
>TRBJ2-1|TRBV27|NA|TRBD2
CASSLRGTSGGHSSYNEQFF
TGTGCCAGCAGCCTACGAGGGACTAGCGGGGGGCACAGCTCCTACAATGAGCAGTTCTTC
>TRBJ1-1|TRBV5-6|NA|NA
CASSLPVSEAFF
TGTGCCAGCAGCTTGCCAGTCTCTGAAGCTTTCTTT
>TRBJ1-5|TRBV4-1|NA|TRBD1
CASSQDNRGHQPQHF
TGCGCCAGCAGCCAAGATAACAGGGGGCATCAGCCCCAGCATTTT
>TRBJ1-2|TRBV29-1|once|NA
CSVGEPNYGYTF
TGCAGCGTCGGGGAACCCAACTATGGCTACACCTTC
>TRBJ1-5|TRBV12-3/TRBV12-4|NA|NA
CASAQAVVQPQHF
TGTGCCAGTGCCCAGGCGGTAGTTCAGCCCCAGCATTTT
>TRBJ1-2|TRBV4-2|NA|NA
CASSQDTTDFYGYTF
TGTGCCAGCAGCCAAGATACAACAGACTTCTATGGCTACACCTTC
>TRBJ2-7|TRBV2|NA|NA
CASSEYEQYF
TGTGCCAGCAGTGAATACGAGCAGTACTTC
>TRBJ2-7|TRBV7-2|NA|NA
CASSWRPGSTTYEQYF
TGTGCCAGCAGCTGGAGGCCCGGCTCCACTACTTACGAGCAGTACTTC
>TRBJ2-2|TRBV4-3|NA|TRBD2
CASSQEPPLAGGPHTGELFF
TGCGCCAGCAGCCAAGAACCCCCCCTAGCGGGGGGGCCGCACACCGGGGAGCTGTTTTTT
>TRBJ1-1|TRBV9|NA|NA
CASANSGNTEAFF
TGTGCCAGCGCAAACTCGGGGAACACTGAAGCTTTCTTT
>TRBJ1-5|TRBV2|NA|NA
CASSARDQPQHF
TGTGCCAGCAGTGCCAGAGACCAGCCCCAGCATTTT
>TRBJ2-7|TRBV3-1/TRBV3-2|NA|NA
CASSQGGYEQYF
TGTGCCAGCAGCCAAGGAGGGTACGAGCAGTACTTC
>TRBJ2-3|TRBV7-9|NA|NA
CASSPPSTPDTQYF
TGTGCCAGCAGTCCTCCCTCCACCCCAGATACGCAGTATTTT
>TRBJ1-1|TRBV7-9|once|NA
CASRPIRRTEAFF
TGTGCCAGCAGACCTATACGCCGGACTGAAGCTTTCTTT
>TRBJ1-2|TRBV5-1|NA|TRBD1
CASNLGQGHGYTF
TGCGCCAGCAACCTCGGACAGGGACATGGCTACACCTTC
>TRBJ2-2|TRBV7-2|NA|NA
CASSLYLVTAGELFF
TGTGCCAGCAGCTTATATCTAGTCACGGCCGGGGAGCTGTTTTTT
>TRBJ2-1|TRBV10-3|NA|TRBD2
CAISENPSGGAIEQFF
TGTGCCATCAGTGAGAACCCTAGCGGGGGGGCGATTGAGCAGTTCTTC
>TRBJ1-2|TRBV5-1|few|TRBD1
CASSSGQGGRDGYTF
TGCGCCAGCAGCTCAGGACAGGGCGGGCGCGATGGCTACACCTTC
>TRBJ1-1|TRBV7-2|NA|NA
CASSRDTSNTEAFF
TGTGCCAGCAGCCGGGACACCTCGAACACTGAAGCTTTCTTT
>TRBJ1-5|TRBV28|NA|NA
CASTTYRVNQPQHF
TGTGCCAGCACCACGTATCGGGTCAATCAGCCCCAGCATTTT
>TRBJ2-7|TRBV6-5|NA|NA
CASSYQGNEQYF
TGTGCCAGCAGTTACCAAGGGAACGAGCAGTACTTC
>TRBJ2-2|TRBV5-4|once|NA
CASSQPGLNTGELFF
TGTGCCAGCAGCCAACCGGGACTGAACACCGGGGAGCTGTTTTTT
>TRBJ1-3|TRBV3-1/TRBV3-2|NA|NA
CASSQDRGNTIYF
TGTGCCAGCAGCCAAGATAGGGGAAACACCATATATTTT
>TRBJ2-3|TRBV5-8|NA|NA
CAGGGQIAFTDTQYF
TGTGCCGGGGGGGGGCAGATCGCCTTCACAGATACGCAGTATTTT
>TRBJ2-1|TRBV7-2|NA|TRBD2
CASSQRGAHNEQFF
TGTGCCAGCAGCCAGCGGGGGGCCCACAATGAGCAGTTCTTC
>TRBJ1-2|TRBV23-1|NA|NA
CASSQSVWDTPIPRGGYTF
TGCGCCAGCAGTCAATCGGTCTGGGACACGCCAATCCCTAGGGGTGGCTACACCTTC
>TRBJ2-7|TRBV23-1|NA|NA
CASTTGPGPGEFYEQYF
TGCGCCAGCACTACCGGACCGGGGCCAGGGGAGTTCTACGAGCAGTACTTC
>TRBJ1-4|TRBV13|NA|NA
CASSLGEGSVEKLFF
TGTGCCAGCAGCTTAGGAGAGGGGTCGGTTGAAAAACTGTTTTTT
>TRBJ2-7|TRBV5-1|NA|TRBD1
CASTQGTGLYEQYF
TGCGCCAGCACCCAGGGGACAGGGCTCTACGAGCAGTACTTC
>TRBJ2-1|TRBV5-5|NA|NA
CASSLVLGNNEQFF
TGTGCCAGCAGCTTGGTTCTGGGAAACAATGAGCAGTTCTTC
>TRBJ2-2|TRBV7-8|NA|NA
CASSPFNLKVGELFF
TGTGCCAGCAGCCCCTTTAACCTCAAGGTCGGGGAGCTGTTTTTT
>TRBJ2-3|TRBV5-6|NA|NA
CASSKIGGGGTDTQYF
TGTGCCAGCAGCAAGATAGGGGGCGGGGGCACAGATACGCAGTATTTT
>TRBJ1-5|TRBV4-1|few|NA
CASSHSSLRSREQPQHF
TGCGCCAGCAGCCATTCTAGCCTACGTAGTCGGGAACAGCCCCAGCATTTT